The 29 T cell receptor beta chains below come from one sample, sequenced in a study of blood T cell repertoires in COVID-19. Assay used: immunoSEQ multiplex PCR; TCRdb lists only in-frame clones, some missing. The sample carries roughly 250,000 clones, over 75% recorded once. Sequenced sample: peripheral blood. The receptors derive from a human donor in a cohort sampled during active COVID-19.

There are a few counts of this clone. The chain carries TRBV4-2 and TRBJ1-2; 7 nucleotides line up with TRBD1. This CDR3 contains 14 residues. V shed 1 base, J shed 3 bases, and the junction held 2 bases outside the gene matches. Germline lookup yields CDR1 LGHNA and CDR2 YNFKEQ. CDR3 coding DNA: TGTGCCAGCAGCCAAGGGGACAGCCACTATGGCTACACCTTC. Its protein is CASSQGDSHYGYTF.

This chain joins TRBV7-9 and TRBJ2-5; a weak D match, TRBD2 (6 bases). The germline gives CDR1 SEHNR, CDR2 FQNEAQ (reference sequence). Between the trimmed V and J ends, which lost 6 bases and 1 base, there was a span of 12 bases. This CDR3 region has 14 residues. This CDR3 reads CASRRSGGQETQYF. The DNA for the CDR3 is TGTGCCAGCAGACGGTCCGGGGGCCAAGAGACCCAGTACTTC.

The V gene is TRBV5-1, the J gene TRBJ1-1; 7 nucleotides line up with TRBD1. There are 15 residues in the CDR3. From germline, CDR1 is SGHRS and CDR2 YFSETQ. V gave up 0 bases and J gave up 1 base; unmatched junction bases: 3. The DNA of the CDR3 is TGCGCCAGCAGCTTGGAGGGACAGAAGAACACTGAAGCTTTCTTT. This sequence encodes CASSLEGQKNTEAFF.

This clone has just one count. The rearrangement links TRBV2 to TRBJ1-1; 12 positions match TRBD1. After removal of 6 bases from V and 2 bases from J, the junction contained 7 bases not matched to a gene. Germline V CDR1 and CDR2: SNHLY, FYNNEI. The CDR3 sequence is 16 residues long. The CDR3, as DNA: TGTGCCAGCAGGGGACAGGGGGCTTCGAGTAACACTGAAGCTTTCTTT. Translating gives CASRGQGASSNTEAFF.

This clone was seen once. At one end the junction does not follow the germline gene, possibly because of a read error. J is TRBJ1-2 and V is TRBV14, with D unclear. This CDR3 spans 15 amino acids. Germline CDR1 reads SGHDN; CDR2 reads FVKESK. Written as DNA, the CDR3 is TGTGCCAGCAGCGAAGACCCCCAGCGCCCGGTCGGCTACACCTTC. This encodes CASSEDPQRPVGYTF.

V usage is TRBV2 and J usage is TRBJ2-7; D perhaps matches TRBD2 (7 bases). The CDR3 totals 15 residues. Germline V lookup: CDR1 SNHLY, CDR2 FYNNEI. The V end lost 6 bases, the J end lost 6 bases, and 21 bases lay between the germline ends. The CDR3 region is CASRGPSGGPGEQYF. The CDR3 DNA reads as TGTGCCAGCAGGGGGCCCTCCGGGGGGCCGGGCGAGCAGTACTTC.

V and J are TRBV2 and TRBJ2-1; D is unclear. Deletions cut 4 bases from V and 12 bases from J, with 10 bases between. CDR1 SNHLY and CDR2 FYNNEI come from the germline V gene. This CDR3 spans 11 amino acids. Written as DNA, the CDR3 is TGTGCCAGCAGTGTAACAGAGAGGCAGTTCTTC. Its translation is CASSVTERQFF.

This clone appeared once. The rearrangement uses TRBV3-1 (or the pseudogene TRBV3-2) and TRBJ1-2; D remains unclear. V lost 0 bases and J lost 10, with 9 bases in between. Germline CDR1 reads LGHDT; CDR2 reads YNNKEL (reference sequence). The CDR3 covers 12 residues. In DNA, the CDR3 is TGTGCCAGCAGCCAAGATGAGAGAATCTACACCTTC. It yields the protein CASSQDERIYTF.

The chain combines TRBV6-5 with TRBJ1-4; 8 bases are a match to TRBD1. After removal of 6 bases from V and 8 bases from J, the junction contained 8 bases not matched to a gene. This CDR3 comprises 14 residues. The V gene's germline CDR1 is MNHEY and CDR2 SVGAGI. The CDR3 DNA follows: TGTGCCAGCAGGGACAGGGAGTCTTTGGAAAAACTGTTTTTT. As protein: CASRDRESLEKLFF.

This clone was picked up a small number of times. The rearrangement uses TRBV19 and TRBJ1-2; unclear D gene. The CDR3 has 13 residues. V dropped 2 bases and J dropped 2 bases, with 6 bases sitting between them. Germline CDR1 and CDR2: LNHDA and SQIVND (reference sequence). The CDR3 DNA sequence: TGTGCCAGTAGTATATCGGGGAACTATGGCTACACCTTC. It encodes CASSISGNYGYTF. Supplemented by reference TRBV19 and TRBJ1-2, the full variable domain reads DGGITQSPKYLFRKEGQNVTLSCEQNLNHDAMYWYRQDPGQGLRLIYYSQIVNDFQKGDIAEGYSVSREKKESFPLTVTSAQKNPTAFYLCASSISGNYGYTFGSGTRLTVV.

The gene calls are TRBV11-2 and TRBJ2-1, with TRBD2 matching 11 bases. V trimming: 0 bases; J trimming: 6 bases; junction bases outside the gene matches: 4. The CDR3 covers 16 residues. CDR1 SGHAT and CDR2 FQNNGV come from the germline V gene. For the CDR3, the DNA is TGTGCCAGCAGCTTAGAACTAGCGGGGGTAGGCAATGAGCAGTTCTTC. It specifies CASSLELAGVGNEQFF.

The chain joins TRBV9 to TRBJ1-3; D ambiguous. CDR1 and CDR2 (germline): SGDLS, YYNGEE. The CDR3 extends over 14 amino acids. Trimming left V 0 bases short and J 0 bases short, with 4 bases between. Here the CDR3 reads CASSVELSGNTIYF. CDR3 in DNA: TGTGCCAGCAGCGTAGAGCTCTCTGGAAACACCATATATTTT.

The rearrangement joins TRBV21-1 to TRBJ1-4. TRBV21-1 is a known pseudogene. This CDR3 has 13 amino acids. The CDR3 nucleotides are TGTGCCAGCAGCGAGAATCCCCATGAAAAACTGTTTTTT. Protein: CASSENPHEKLFF.

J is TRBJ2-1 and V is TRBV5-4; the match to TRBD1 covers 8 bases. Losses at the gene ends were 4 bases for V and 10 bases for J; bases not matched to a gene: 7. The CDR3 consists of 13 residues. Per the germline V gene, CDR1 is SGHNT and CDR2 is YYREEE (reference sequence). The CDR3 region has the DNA TGTGCCAGCAGCGCGGGGACAGGACGAGAGCAGTTCTTC. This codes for CASSAGTGREQFF.

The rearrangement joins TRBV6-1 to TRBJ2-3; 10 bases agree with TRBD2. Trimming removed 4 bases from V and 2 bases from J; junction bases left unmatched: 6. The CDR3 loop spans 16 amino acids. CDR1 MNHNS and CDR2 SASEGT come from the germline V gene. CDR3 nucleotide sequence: TGTGCCAGCAGTGTCCGTAGCGGGGGGATCACAGATACGCAGTATTTT. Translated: CASSVRSGGITDTQYF.

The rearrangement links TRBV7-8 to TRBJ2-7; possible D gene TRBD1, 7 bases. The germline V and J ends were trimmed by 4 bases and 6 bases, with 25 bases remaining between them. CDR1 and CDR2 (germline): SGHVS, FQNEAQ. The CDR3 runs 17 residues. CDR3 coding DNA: TGTGCCAGCAGCTCTTCCCCCTTACAGGGGACTCGTGGCGAGCAGTACTTC. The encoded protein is CASSSSPLQGTRGEQYF.

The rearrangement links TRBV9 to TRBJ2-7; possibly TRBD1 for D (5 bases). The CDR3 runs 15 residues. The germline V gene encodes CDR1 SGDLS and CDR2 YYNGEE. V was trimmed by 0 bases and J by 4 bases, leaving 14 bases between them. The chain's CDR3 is CASSVGGDSFYEQYF. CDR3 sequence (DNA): TGTGCCAGCAGCGTAGGCGGAGACAGTTTTTACGAGCAGTACTTC.

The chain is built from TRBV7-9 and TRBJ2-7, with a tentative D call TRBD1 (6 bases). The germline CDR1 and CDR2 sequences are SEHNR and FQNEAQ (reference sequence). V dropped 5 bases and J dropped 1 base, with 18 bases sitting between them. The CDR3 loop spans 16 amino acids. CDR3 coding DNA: TGTGCCAGCAGCCACAGGGTGGCTGCGCCTTCCTACGAGCAGTACTTC. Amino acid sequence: CASSHRVAAPSYEQYF.

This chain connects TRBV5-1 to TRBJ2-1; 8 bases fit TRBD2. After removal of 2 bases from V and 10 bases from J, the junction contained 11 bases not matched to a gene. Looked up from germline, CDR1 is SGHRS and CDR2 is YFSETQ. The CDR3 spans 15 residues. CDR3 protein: CASSLAGTRPSEQFF. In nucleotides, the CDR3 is TGCGCCAGCAGCTTAGCCGGGACTAGGCCCAGCGAGCAGTTCTTC.

Here the CDR3 DNA reads TGTGCCAGCAGCTCTCGACAGGGTTCGAGCACTGAAGCTTTCTTT. The encoded protein is CASSSRQGSSTEAFF. V usage is TRBV7-2 and J usage is TRBJ1-1; 7 bases map to TRBD1. The CDR3 length is 15 residues. Unmatched junction bases numbered 9, after V lost 4 bases and J lost 4 bases. Germline V gives CDR1 SGHTA, CDR2 FQGNSA.

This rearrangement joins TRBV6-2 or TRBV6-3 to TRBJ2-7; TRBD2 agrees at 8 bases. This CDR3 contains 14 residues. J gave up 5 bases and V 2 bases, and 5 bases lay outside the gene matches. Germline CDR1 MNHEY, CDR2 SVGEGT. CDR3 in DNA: TGTGCCAGCAGTTACGGGACTAGAGCCCACGAGCAGTACTTC. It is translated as CASSYGTRAHEQYF.

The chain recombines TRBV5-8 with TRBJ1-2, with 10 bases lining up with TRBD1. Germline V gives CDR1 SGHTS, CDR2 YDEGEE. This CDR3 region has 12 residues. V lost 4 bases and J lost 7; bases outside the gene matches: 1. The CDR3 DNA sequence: TGTGCCAGCAGCGGGGACAGGGGTGGCTACACCTTC. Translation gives CASSGDRGGYTF.

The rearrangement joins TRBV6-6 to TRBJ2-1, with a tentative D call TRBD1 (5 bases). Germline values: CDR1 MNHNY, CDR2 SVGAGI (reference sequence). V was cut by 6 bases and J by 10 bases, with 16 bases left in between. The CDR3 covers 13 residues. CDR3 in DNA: TGTGCCAGCAGCCCGCGAGCAGGGTCCGAGCAGTTCTTC. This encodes CASSPRAGSEQFF.

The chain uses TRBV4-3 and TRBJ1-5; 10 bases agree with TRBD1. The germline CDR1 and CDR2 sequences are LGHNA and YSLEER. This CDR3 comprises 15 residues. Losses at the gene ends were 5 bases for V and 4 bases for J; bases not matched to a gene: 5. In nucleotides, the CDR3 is TGCGCCAGCAGCTACGACAGGGGGCTGAATCAGCCCCAGCATTTT. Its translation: CASSYDRGLNQPQHF.

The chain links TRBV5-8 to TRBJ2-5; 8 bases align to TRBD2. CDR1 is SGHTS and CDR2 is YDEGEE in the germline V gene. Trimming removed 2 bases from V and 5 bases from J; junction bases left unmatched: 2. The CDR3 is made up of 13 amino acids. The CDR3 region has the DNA TGTGCCAGCAGCTTCAAGCGGGAGGAGACCCAGTACTTC. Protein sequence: CASSFKREETQYF.

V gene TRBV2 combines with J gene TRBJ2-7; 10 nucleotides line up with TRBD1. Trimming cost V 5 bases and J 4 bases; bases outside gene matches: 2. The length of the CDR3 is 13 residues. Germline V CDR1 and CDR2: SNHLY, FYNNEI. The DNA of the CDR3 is TGTGCCAGCAGTTGGACAGGGGGGTACGAGCAGTACTTC. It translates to CASSWTGGYEQYF.

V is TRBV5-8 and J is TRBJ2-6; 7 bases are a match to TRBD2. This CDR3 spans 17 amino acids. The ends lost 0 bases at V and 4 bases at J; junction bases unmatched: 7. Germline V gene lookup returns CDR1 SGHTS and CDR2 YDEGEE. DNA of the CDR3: TGTGCCAGCAGCTTGGCAGGGAGGGCGTTGGGGGCCAACGTCCTGACTTTC. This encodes CASSLAGRALGANVLTF. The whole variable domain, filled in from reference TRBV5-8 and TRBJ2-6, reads EAGVTQSPTHLIKTRGQQATLRCSPISGHTSVYWYQQALGLGLQFLLWYDEGEERNRGNFPPRFSGRQFPNYSSELNVNALELEDSALYLCASSLAGRALGANVLTFGAGSRLTVL.

The CDR3 DNA is TGTGCCAGCAGCCCCGCGGGAGGGAAAGAGCCCCAGCATTTT. As protein: CASSPAGGKEPQHF. The V call is TRBV6-5, the J call TRBJ1-5; D unclear. The CDR3 is 14 amino acids. Germline CDR1 MNHEY, CDR2 SVGAGI. The V end lost 6 bases, the J end lost 8 bases, and 17 bases lay between the germline ends.

The CDR3 DNA follows: TGCGCCAGCAGCCAAGAATTGTGGGAGCAAGAGACCCAGTACTTC. Protein sequence: CASSQELWEQETQYF. V and J are TRBV4-3 and TRBJ2-5; TRBD2 is a possible D gene (5 bases). The CDR3 has 15 amino acids. CDR1 and CDR2 (germline): LGHNA, YSLEER. With 0 bases removed from V and 2 bases from J, the gap between germline ends came to 10 bases.